The clone carrying this T cell receptor (beta chain) showed up just once. Its specificity is not known. The data are from a study of cytomegalovirus exposure and HLA in healthy donors. Primers for the PCR totalled 60 Vbeta and 13 Jbeta. The method was immunoSEQ multiplex PCR; TCRdb's version includes in-frame clones alone and lacks a portion of them. In the table there are approximately 88,000 clones, less than 85% of which are singletons. Study-level results: Later, an analysis showed that TCR beta chains associated with HLA were more clonally expanded than others that were equally common. The study designated roughly 150 TCR beta chains cytomegalovirus-associated. In a later analysis, DRB1 alleles had the most associated TCRs; HLA-C alleles the fewest.

Deletions cut 8 bases from V and 3 bases from J, with 14 bases between. This CDR3 spans 13 amino acids. Germline-derived CDR1 and CDR2 are MNHEY and SVGAGI. V usage is TRBV6-5 and J usage is TRBJ2-7; TRBD2 is a possible D gene (5 bases). Sequencing was performed on PBMCs. This clonotype was obtained from a man aged 25 to 40 in good health and CMV-seropositive. For the CDR3, the DNA is TGTGCCAGCGGAGAGACTATCTTCTACGAGCAGTACTTC. It yields the protein CASGETIFYEQYF.